This TCR beta chain was identified during a study of T cell repertoires in cytomegalovirus infection. In the study overall: Public signatures in TCR beta pointed to CMV infection and matching HLA type. Study results and caveats: Dominant in the ex vivo response were TCR beta clonotypes restricted by HLA-C and specific for CMV. People with CMV and the relevant HLA were identified by cumulative public TCR beta family frequency.

Germline CDR1 and CDR2: LNHNV and YYDKDF (reference sequence). This CDR3 is built from 14 residues. V dropped 0 bases and J dropped 7 bases, with 12 bases sitting between them. TCRdb independently ran MiXCR on the reads; one entry per CDR3 protein. The sample lists 300,000 to 450,000 distinct CDR3 sequences; roughly 20% were seen once. This clonotype showed up just a few times. The antigen is not known. The chain combines TRBV15 with TRBJ1-1; tentative D call: TRBD1 (5 bases). Sequencing used PBMCs. The TCR comes from a human donor in good health (CMV status not recorded). Some clones in this sample may be carry-over from other donors' samples. CDR3 in DNA: TGTGCCACCAGCAGAGATGTTCGAGACAGTGAAGCTTTCTTT. This codes for CATSRDVRDSEAFF.